The clone carrying this T cell receptor beta chain was counted ten times or more. Its specificity is not known. The time point is: newly diagnosed GD, antithyroid drugs for less than 3 months. RNA extracted from PBMCs served as the sequencing template. In building TCR beta libraries, iRepertoire HTBI primers were used together with Arm-PCR of CDR3 regions. Via MiXCR, TCRdb re-called the multiplex PCR reads, giving one row per CDR3 protein. The table has 350,000 to 450,000 distinct CDR3 sequences, 15% seen once. The data were obtained in a study of regulatory T cells in long-lasting Graves disease. Findings and caveats of the study: Sharing of public clonotypes was greater in persistent patients (2,741) than in new patients (roughly 1,000). Accuracy was possibly reduced by small sample size.

CDR1 is GTSNPN and CDR2 is SVGIG in the germline V gene (reference sequence). The CDR3 covers 15 residues. The V gene lost 1 base and the J gene lost 5 bases, with 16 bases spanning the gap. A further study also used this sample, focusing on T cells in Graves' hyperthyroidism and ophthalmopathy.

The sequence derives from a woman younger than 45 with Graves disease. This chain connects TRBV30 to TRBJ2-3; D possibly corresponds to TRBD2 (6 bases). The source material was peripheral blood mononuclear cells (PBMCs), sampled at new diagnosis, from a patient treated with antithyroid drugs. The CDR3: CAWSGLGGNGDTQYF. For the CDR3, the DNA is TGTGCCTGGAGTGGATTGGGCGGGAACGGAGATACGCAGTATTTT.